The rows below give T cell receptor beta chains drawn from one sample of a study of cytomegalovirus exposure and HLA in healthy donors. The data were produced by immunoSEQ multiplex PCR, yet TCRdb's version contains in-frame clones alone and is incomplete. Among 100,000 to 150,000 clones listed, 60% to 80% were seen once. Material: PBMCs. The source of these receptors is a female donor in good health and CMV-seronegative. Each CDR3 is given with its conserved first and last residue.

V gene,J gene,CDR3 protein
TRBV5-1,TRBJ1-3,CASSLQGVLGNTIYF
TRBV5-1,TRBJ2-1,CASSRGLAGVGNEQFF
TRBV4-1,TRBJ1-1,CASSQDRVWSEAFF
TRBV5-1,TRBJ2-7,CASSLETSGVSYEQYF
TRBV13,TRBJ2-2,CASSSNRGNTGELFF
TRBV5-6,-,CASSLDPTGSYEQYF
TRBV6-5,TRBJ2-5,CASSPRGGGGETQYF
TRBV28,TRBJ1-6,CASSLGMDRGYNSPLHF
TRBV2,TRBJ1-5,CASRGTGDWQPQHF
TRBV7-9,TRBJ2-7,CASSLEGVWYF
TRBV6-6,TRBJ2-5,CASSYQGTGETQYF
TRBV9,TRBJ1-1,CASSVTGMNTEAFF
TRBV27,TRBJ2-7,CASRLSGTDYEQYF
TRBV29-1,TRBJ2-1,CSVYRAANEQFF
TRBV6-1,TRBJ1-5,CASSVSGFNQPQHF
TRBV9,TRBJ2-6,CASSPWSGTSGANVLTF
TRBV19,TRBJ2-7,CASSAGLAETYEQYF
TRBV28,TRBJ1-3,CASSRQSSGNTIYF
TRBV5-4,TRBJ2-3,CASSPPVAGVGDTQYF
TRBV6-5,TRBJ1-5,CASSSTGADQPQHF
TRBV7-3,TRBJ2-3,CASSSTKGATTDTQYF
TRBV27,TRBJ1-1,CASSLTARGTEAFF
TRBV27,TRBJ2-3,CATASGLSTSFFSTDTQYF
TRBV7-9,TRBJ2-1,CASSLLEQFF
TRBV19,TRBJ1-4,CASSIRDRDEKLFF
TRBV4-1,TRBJ2-3,CASSQAGQGASDTQYF
TRBV4-1,TRBJ1-3,CASSSTPGGGNTIYF
TRBV2,-,CASSELSDRGYEQYF
TRBV19,TRBJ2-3,CASRTSGRTDTQYF
TRBV2,TRBJ2-7,CASSDGGTEQYF
TRBV5-1,TRBJ1-4,CASSLAGVATNEKLFF
TRBV11-3,TRBJ1-1,CASSLGAGSNTEAFF
TRBV25-1,-,CASSESFLSYEQYF
TRBV4-3,TRBJ2-1,CASSQDSDRGGNEQFF
TRBV7-9,TRBJ2-7,CASSLGGGTSYEQYF
TRBV14,TRBJ1-4,CASSQGQGREKLFF
TRBV5-4,TRBJ2-1,CASSSGLAGAHEQFF
TRBV20-1,TRBJ2-1,CSARTDNEQFF
TRBV14,TRBJ2-1,CASSQVAGNEQFF
TRBV7-2,TRBJ2-7,CASSLDGAGVREQYF
TRBV6-1,TRBJ1-1,CASTDLGAAEAFF
TRBV30,TRBJ2-7,CAWRGKDYRAGAKKGEQYF
TRBV6-5,TRBJ2-3,CASSRDSRPDTQYF
TRBV5-6,TRBJ2-1,CASSVSGTSANNEQFF
TRBV7-8,TRBJ1-1,CASSSTDMNTEAFF
TRBV28,TRBJ1-2,CASSQPQGAYYGYTF
TRBV4-1,TRBJ1-4,CASSQGDRTPEKLFF
TRBV15,TRBJ1-2,CATSRVSGLTGYTF